A single TCR beta chain is shown here with its context. The CDR3 totals 12 residues. The data originate from a study of OX40 agonist ivuxolimab in advanced cancers. The method was immunoSEQ multiplex PCR; TCRdb's version includes in-frame clones alone and lacks a portion of them. The top ten clones hold about 0.52% of a sample with about 81,000 clones, more than 75% of them seen once. Here the sequenced sample was CD4+ or CD8+ T cells sorted from blood, taken in a trial of the OX40 agonist ivuxolimab. This chain joins TRBV21-1 and TRBJ2-2. TRBV21-1 is classified as a pseudogene. This receptor was taken from an adult with an advanced solid tumor such as melanoma, head and neck, liver or kidney cancer. As DNA, the CDR3 is TGTGCCAGCAGCAAGGTGAATGGGGAGCTGTTTTTT. Amino acids: CASSKVNGELFF.